This T cell receptor (beta chain) was identified in a study of metastatic and nonmetastatic thyroid tumors. Study-level information: Repertoires of blood and of tissue (tumor or nodule) from malignant and benign thyroid patients were compared. General observations from the study: Compared with benign nodules, malignant thyroid tumors were reported to have significantly higher TCR beta diversity in both blood and tumor.

In the study's own analysis: To classify distant metastasis in papillary thyroid cancer, a model was built from CDR3 differences across clinicopathological groups. TCRdb recomputed clones from the PCR reads via MiXCR. The V and J calls here are based on TCRdb, not the publication. This sample has roughly 34,000 clones; 35% to 45% occur once, and the top ten carry roughly 22%. Regarding this clone: Antigen: not known.

All patients were untreated before thyroid surgery. The specimen sequenced was tumor tissue. This sequence was found in a female donor with papillary thyroid cancer or a benign thyroid nodule (not recorded which). Some clones in this sample may be carry-over from other donors' samples.

The CDR3 DNA is TGTGCCAGCAGTGGGACGGCCCATAATGAGCAGTTCTTC. It is translated as CASSGTAHNEQFF. This rearrangement joins TRBV28 to TRBJ2-1, with D possibly being TRBD1 or TRBD2 (5 bases each). Between the trimmed V and J ends, which lost 5 bases and 7 bases, there was a span of 12 bases. This CDR3 contains 13 residues. The germline gives CDR1 MDHEN, CDR2 SYDVKM.